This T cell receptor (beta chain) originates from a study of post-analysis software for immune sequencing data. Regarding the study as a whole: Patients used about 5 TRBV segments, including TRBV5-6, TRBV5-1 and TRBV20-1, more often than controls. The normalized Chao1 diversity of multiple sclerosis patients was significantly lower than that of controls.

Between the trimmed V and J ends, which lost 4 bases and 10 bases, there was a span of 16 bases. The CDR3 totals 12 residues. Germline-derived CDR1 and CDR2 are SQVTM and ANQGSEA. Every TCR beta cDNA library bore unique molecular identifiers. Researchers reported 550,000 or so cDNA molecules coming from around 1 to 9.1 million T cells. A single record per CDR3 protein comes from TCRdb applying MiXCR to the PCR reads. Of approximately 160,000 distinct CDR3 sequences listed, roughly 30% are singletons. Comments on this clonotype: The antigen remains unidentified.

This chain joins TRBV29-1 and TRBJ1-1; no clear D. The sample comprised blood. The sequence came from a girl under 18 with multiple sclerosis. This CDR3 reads CSVARTGYGAFF. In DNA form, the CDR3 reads TGCAGCGTTGCTCGTACCGGGTACGGAGCTTTCTTT.